A single sample is the source of the 3 T cell receptor beta chains below, sequenced in a study of Ad26.COV2.S vaccination and SARS-CoV-2 variants. Sample treatment: approximately 18 received Ad26.COV2.S at low or high dose, single or two shots; 5 received placebo; per-sample allocation not given. The samples date from day 63 after the first vaccine or placebo injection. The protocol was immunoSEQ multiplex PCR, while the TCRdb copy is restricted to in-frame clones and leaves out a portion. The data hold about 350,000 clones, with around 89% observed a single time. Material: peripheral blood, obtained in a trial of Ad26.COV2.S vaccine versus placebo. All receptors derive from a person between 18 and 60 years old who received the Ad26.COV2.S COVID-19 vaccine or a placebo.

This chain connects TRBV5-1 to TRBJ1-5; 9 bases map to TRBD1. Unmatched junction bases numbered 5, after V lost 4 bases and J lost 3 bases. The CDR3 covers 15 residues. Germline CDR1 reads SGHRS; CDR2 reads YFSETQ. CDR3 sequence: CASSPGTGLNQPQHF. CDR3 sequence (DNA): TGCGCCAGCAGCCCCGGGACAGGGCTCAATCAGCCCCAGCATTTT.

The rearrangement uses TRBV19 and TRBJ1-6; D is possibly TRBD1 (6 bases). There are 13 residues in the CDR3. Germline V gene lookup returns CDR1 LNHDA and CDR2 SQIVND (reference sequence). V gave up 2 bases and J gave up 7 bases, with 6 bases separating them. For the CDR3, the DNA is TGTGCCAGTAGTATACAGGGGAATTCACCCCTCCACTTT. Its protein product is CASSIQGNSPLHF.

The chain has TRBV3-1 (or the pseudogene TRBV3-2) and TRBJ1-3, with D hard to call. The CDR3 runs 13 residues. The germline V and J ends were trimmed by 4 bases and 6 bases, with 10 bases remaining between them. Germline assignment: CDR1 LGHDT and CDR2 YNNKEL (reference sequence). The chain's CDR3 is CASSPPGLNTIYF. CDR3 coding DNA: TGTGCCAGCAGCCCGCCAGGTCTAAACACCATATATTTT.